The source of this T cell receptor (beta chain) is a study of identical twins. Overall study results and limits: The abundant beta clonotypes from cord blood had fewer insertions, and memory repertoires had none of this. Twins shared beta out-of-frame sequences in excess, but this excess was weaker.

This clonotype was detected only a few times. The antigen remains unidentified. It was template switching that added a universal primer site, and there were unique molecular identifiers on the cDNA. TCRdb reprocessed the 5' RACE reads via MiXCR and lists one record per CDR3 protein. Among more than 1.5 million distinct CDR3 sequences listed, under 35% were seen once. J was trimmed by 5 bases and V by 0 bases; bases with no gene match: 5. Per germline, CDR1 DFQATT and CDR2 SNEGSKA (reference sequence). This CDR3 is built from 14 residues. This receptor was obtained from a newborn girl in good health. This sequence joins TRBV20-1 and TRBJ1-2; 8 bases agree with TRBD1. The specimen sequenced was cord blood. CDR3 DNA sequence: TGCAGTGCTAGAGATCCCGGGACAGGATATGGCTACACCTTC. This encodes CSARDPGTGYGYTF.